The present entry profiles one T cell receptor beta chain with its context. Repertoires were generated with immunoSEQ multiplex PCR, while TCRdb's copy carries only in-frame clones and drops some. The table includes roughly 2,600 clones, around 87% detected once. The sample comes from a study of tumor T cells in aggressive B-cell lymphoma. Germline CDR1 reads PRHDT; CDR2 reads FYEKMQ (reference sequence). Trimming removed 5 bases from V and 6 bases from J, with 11 bases in between. This CDR3 region has 14 residues. The TCR sequence derives from an adult with diffuse large B cell lymphoma. The sequenced material came from tumor tissue. The chain uses TRBV13 and TRBJ1-6; no reliable D call. CDR3 coding DNA: TGTGCCAGCAGCCCCCGGGTCGGTAATTCACCCCTCCACTTT. Encoded protein: CASSPRVGNSPLHF. The full variable domain, completed using reference TRBV13 and TRBJ1-6, is AAGVIQSPRHLIKEKRETATLKCYPIPRHDTVYWYQQGPGQDPQFLISFYEKMQSDKGSIPDRFSAQQFSDYHSELNMSSLELGDSALYFCASSPRVGNSPLHFGNGTRLTVT.